A single TCR beta chain is shown here with its context. Its antigen is unidentified. The sample originates from a study of radiotherapy plus CTLA-4 blockade in lung cancer. Method: immunoSEQ multiplex PCR; TCRdb's copy keeps in-frame clones and lacks some. The sample lists some 50,000 clones; approximately 85% were seen once. Notes on the study in general: Reports state that early shifts in blood T cell clones, with interferon-beta, best predicted response.

J gave up 3 bases and V 6 bases, and 8 bases lay outside the gene matches. The germline CDR1 and CDR2 sequences are MDHEN and SYDVKM. There are 15 residues in the CDR3. The TCR comes from a human donor with non-small cell lung cancer whose response to radiotherapy plus ipilimumab could not be evaluated. V is TRBV28 and J is TRBJ1-3, with 7 bases lining up with TRBD1. The sample consisted of peripheral blood, taken from a patient treated with radiotherapy plus ipilimumab. CDR3 region: CASSPTGVGGNTIYF. The CDR3 region has the DNA TGTGCCAGCAGCCCTACAGGGGTGGGTGGAAACACCATATATTTT.